Following are 4 T cell receptor beta chains from one sample sequenced in a study of OX40 agonist ivuxolimab in advanced cancers. TCRdb keeps only in-frame clones here, not all; method: immunoSEQ multiplex PCR. The data show approximately 70,000 clones, roughly 84% seen once. The starting material was CD4+ or CD8+ T cells sorted from blood, obtained in a trial of the OX40 agonist ivuxolimab. These receptors were collected from an adult with an advanced solid tumor such as melanoma, head and neck, liver or kidney cancer.

The chain joins TRBV6-1 to TRBJ2-3; TRBD1 matches 7 bases. Germline CDR1 reads MNHNS; CDR2 reads SASEGT. The J segment lost 1 base and the V segment lost 1 base, leaving 2 bases of the junction unmatched. The CDR3 loop spans 15 amino acids. The CDR3 region is CASSEVTGGTDTQYF. CDR3 sequence (DNA): TGTGCCAGCAGTGAAGTAACAGGGGGCACAGATACGCAGTATTTT.

The chain combines TRBV6-1 with TRBJ2-3; unclear D gene. The CDR3 is made up of 15 amino acids. Germline values: CDR1 MNHNS, CDR2 SASEGT. Trimming stripped 10 bases from V and 1 base from J, with 18 bases between. The CDR3 region has the DNA TGTGCCACCTCGAGGAGAGCGCAAGGCACAGATACGCAGTATTTT. Protein sequence: CATSRRAQGTDTQYF.

J is TRBJ1-5 and V is TRBV6-6; D call uncertain. The CDR3 consists of 14 residues. Germline V gives CDR1 MNHNY, CDR2 SVGAGI (reference sequence). V was pared by 6 bases and J by 0 bases, with 9 bases between. Here the CDR3 DNA reads TGTGCCAGCAGCGAAACACGTAGCAATCAGCCCCAGCATTTT. Protein: CASSETRSNQPQHF.

This clone was observed a handful of times. V usage is TRBV19 and J usage is TRBJ2-4; weak D call: TRBD1 (5 bases). There are 13 residues in the CDR3. Germline V gene sequence: CDR1 LNHDA, CDR2 SQIVND (reference sequence). V gave up 3 bases and J gave up 8 bases, with 11 bases separating them. As DNA, the CDR3 is TGTGCCAGTAGTATGTATCAGGGTGACATTCAGTACTTC. Translating gives CASSMYQGDIQYF.